Sequencing of this T cell receptor (beta chain) was carried out in a study of neurological immune-mediated disorders. Whole-study findings and limits: Expanded clones shared no identical CDR3 amino acid sequences across subjects, which suggested private TCR-beta repertoires in all groups.

The cDNA was synthesized by means of template-switch 5'RACE, which was carried out with 10-nucleotide random UMIs. TCRdb reprocessed the 5' RACE reads via MiXCR and lists one record per CDR3 protein. This table has fewer than 90,000 distinct CDR3 sequences, about 9.4% appearing once. Many counts were recorded for this clonotype. As yet, its antigen is unknown. Unsorted libraries were generated from 2 million PBMCs held at -80 degrees C. The sequence was collected from a man between 35 and 55 years old in good health. The sample consisted of PBMCs.

CDR3 sequence (DNA): TGTGCCAGCAGTTTAACCGGGACAGGGGCAAACGAGCAGTACTTC. This gives the protein CASSLTGTGANEQYF. The V and J genes are TRBV12-3 or TRBV12-4 and TRBJ2-7, with 10 bases that match TRBD1. J lost 5 bases, V lost 2 bases, and 6 bases had no gene match. This CDR3 comprises 15 residues.